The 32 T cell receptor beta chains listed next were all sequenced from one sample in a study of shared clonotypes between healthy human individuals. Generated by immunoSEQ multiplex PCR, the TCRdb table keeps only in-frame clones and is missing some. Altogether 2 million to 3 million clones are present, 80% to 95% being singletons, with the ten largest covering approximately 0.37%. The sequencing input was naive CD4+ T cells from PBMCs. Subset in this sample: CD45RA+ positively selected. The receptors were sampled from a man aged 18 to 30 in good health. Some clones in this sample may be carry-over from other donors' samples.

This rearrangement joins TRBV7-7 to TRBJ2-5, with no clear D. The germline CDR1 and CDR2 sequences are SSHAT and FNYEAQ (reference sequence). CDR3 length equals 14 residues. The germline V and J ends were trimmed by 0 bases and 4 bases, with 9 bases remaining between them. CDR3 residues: CASSLAQVPETQYF. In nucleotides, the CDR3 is TGTGCCAGCAGCTTAGCGCAGGTGCCAGAGACCCAGTACTTC.

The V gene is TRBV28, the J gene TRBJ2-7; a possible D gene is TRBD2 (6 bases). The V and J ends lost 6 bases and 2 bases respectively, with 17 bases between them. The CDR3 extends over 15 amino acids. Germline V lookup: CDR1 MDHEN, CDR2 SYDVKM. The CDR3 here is CASRLHRDWAYEQYF. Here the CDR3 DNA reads TGTGCCAGCAGACTCCACCGGGACTGGGCCTACGAGCAGTACTTC.

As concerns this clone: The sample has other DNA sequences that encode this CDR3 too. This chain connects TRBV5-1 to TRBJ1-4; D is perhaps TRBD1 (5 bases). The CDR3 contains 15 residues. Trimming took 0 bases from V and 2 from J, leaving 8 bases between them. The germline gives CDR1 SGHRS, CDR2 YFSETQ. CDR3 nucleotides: TGCGCCAGCAGCTTGGCCGGGGCGACTAATGAAAAACTGTTTTTT. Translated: CASSLAGATNEKLFF.

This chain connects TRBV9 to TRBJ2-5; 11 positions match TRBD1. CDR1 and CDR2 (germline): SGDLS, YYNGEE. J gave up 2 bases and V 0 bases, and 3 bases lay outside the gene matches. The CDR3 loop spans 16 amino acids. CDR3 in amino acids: CASSVGGTGGQETQYF. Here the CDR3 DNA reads TGTGCCAGCAGCGTAGGAGGGACAGGGGGTCAAGAGACCCAGTACTTC.

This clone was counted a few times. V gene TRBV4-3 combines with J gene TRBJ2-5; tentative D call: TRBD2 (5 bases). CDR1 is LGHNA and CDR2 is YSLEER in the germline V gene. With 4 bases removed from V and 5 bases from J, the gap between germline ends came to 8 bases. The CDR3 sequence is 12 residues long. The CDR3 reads CASSRTGETQYF. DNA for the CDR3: TGCGCCAGCAGCCGAACGGGGGAGACCCAGTACTTC.

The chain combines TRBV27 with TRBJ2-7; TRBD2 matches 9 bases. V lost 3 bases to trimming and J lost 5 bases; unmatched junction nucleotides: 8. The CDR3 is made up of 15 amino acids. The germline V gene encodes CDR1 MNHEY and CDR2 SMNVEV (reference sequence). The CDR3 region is CASSLSGGRGNEQYF. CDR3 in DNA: TGTGCCAGCAGTTTGAGTGGCGGGAGGGGGAACGAGCAGTACTTC.

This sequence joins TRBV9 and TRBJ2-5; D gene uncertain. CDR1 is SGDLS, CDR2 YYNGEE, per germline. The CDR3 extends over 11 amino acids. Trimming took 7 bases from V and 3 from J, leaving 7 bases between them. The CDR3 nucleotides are TGTGCCAGCGGCCGGGAAGAGACCCAGTACTTC. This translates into CASGREETQYF.

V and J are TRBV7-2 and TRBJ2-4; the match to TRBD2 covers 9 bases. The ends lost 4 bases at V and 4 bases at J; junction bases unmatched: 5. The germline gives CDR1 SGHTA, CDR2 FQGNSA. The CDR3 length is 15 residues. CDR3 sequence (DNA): TGTGCCAGCAGCTCCGATAGCGGGGGAAAAAACATTCAGTACTTC. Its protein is CASSSDSGGKNIQYF.

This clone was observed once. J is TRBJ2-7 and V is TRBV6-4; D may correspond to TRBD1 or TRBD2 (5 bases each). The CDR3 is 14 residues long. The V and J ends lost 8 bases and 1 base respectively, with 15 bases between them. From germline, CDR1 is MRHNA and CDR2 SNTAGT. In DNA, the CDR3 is TGTGCCAGCGGGACCGGAAAGGCATCCTACGAGCAGTACTTC. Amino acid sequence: CASGTGKASYEQYF.

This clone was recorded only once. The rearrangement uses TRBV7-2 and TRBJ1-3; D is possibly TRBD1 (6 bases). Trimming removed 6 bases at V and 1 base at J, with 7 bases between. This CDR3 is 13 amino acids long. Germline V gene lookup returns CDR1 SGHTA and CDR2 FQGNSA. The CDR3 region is CASRGGSGNTIYF. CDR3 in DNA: TGTGCCAGCAGAGGGGGATCTGGAAACACCATATATTTT.

CDR3 amino acids: CASSSETGTGQFF. CDR3 sequence (DNA): TGCGCCAGCAGCTCTGAGACCGGGACAGGGCAGTTCTTC. The V call is TRBV5-1, the J call TRBJ2-1, with 8 bases that match TRBD1. In germline, CDR1 is SGHRS, CDR2 YFSETQ. Trimming cost V 3 bases and J 12 bases; bases outside gene matches: 8. The CDR3 length is 13 residues.

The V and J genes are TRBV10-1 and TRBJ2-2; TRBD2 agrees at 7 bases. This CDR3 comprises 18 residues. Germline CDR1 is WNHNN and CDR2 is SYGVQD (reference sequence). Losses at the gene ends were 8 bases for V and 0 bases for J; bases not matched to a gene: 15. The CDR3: CASDQPSGVYPNTGELFF. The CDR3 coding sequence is TGCGCCAGCGACCAGCCTAGCGGAGTCTACCCGAACACCGGGGAGCTGTTTTTT.

For the CDR3, the DNA is TGCGCCAGCAGCCCGACCCCGCGCCGGACAGGGGGAGAGACCCAGTACTTC. Its translation: CASSPTPRRTGGETQYF. The chain carries TRBV5-1 and TRBJ2-5; 10 bases align to TRBD1. The germline V gene has CDR1 SGHRS and CDR2 YFSETQ. The CDR3 spans 17 residues. V trimming: 4 bases; J trimming: 4 bases; junction bases outside the gene matches: 13.

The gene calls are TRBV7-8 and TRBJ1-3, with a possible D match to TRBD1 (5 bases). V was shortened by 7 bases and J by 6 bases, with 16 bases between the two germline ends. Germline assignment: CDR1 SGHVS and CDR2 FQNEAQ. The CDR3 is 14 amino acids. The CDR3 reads CASTNPQGKNTIYF. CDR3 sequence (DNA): TGTGCCAGCACCAATCCCCAGGGTAAAAACACCATATATTTT.

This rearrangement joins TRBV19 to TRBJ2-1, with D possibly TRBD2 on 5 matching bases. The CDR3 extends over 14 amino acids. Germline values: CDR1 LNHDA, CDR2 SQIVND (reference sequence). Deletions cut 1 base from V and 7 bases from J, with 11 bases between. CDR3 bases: TGTGCCAGTAGTATAGTTGGACTCAGGAATGAGCAGTTCTTC. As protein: CASSIVGLRNEQFF.

The CDR3 sequence is CASSSRGPRSNTEAFF. Here the CDR3 DNA reads TGTGCCAGCAGTTCGAGGGGCCCGCGGTCGAACACTGAAGCTTTCTTT. The chain uses TRBV28 and TRBJ1-1, with a possible D match to TRBD1 (5 bases). Germline V CDR1 and CDR2: MDHEN, SYDVKM. V was shortened by 4 bases and J by 1 base, with 16 bases between the two germline ends. This CDR3 has 16 residues. The full variable domain, in which reference TRBV28 and TRBJ1-1 provide the parts outside the CDR3, is DVKVTQSSRYLVKRTGEKVFLECVQDMDHENMFWYRQDPGLGLRLIYFSYDVKMKEKGDIPEGYSVSREKKERFSLILESASTNQTSMYLCASSSRGPRSNTEAFFGQGTRLTVV.

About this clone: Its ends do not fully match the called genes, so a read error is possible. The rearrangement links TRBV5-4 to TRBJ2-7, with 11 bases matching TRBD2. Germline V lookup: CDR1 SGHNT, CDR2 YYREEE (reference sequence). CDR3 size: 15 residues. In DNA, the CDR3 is TGTGCCAGCGGCTTGCTTAGCGGGAGGGTCTACGAGCAGTACTTC. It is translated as CASGLLSGRVYEQYF.

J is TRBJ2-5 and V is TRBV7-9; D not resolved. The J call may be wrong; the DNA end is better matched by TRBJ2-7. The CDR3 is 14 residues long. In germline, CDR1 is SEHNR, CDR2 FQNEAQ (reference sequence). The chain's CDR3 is CASSLGSSFYEQYF. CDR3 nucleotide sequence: TGTGCCAGCAGCTTGGGTTCGTCTTTCTACGAGCAGTACTTC.

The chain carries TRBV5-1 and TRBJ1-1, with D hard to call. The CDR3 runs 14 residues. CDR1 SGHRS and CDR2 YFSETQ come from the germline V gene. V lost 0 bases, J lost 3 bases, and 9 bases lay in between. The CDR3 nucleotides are TGCGCCAGCAGCTTGGACGGTTCCTACACTGAAGCTTTCTTT. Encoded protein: CASSLDGSYTEAFF.

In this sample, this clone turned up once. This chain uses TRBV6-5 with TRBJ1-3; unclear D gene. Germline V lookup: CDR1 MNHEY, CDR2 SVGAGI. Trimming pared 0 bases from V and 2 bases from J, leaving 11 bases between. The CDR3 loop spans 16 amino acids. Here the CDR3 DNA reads TGTGCCAGCAGTTACTCTGTTAGCGGAGCTGGAAACACCATATATTTT. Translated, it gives CASSYSVSGAGNTIYF.

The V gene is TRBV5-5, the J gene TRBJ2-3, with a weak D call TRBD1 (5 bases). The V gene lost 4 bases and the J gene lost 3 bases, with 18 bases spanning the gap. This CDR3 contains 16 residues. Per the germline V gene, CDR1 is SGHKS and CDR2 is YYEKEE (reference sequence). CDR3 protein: CASSLLAQVGTDTQYF. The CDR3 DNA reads TGTGCCAGCAGCCTCCTGGCACAGGTAGGGACAGATACGCAGTATTTT.

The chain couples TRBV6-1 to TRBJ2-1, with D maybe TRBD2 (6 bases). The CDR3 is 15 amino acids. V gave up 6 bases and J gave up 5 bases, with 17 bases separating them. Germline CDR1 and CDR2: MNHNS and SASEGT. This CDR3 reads CASSGDSLPDNEQFF. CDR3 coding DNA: TGTGCCAGCAGCGGGGACTCCCTGCCGGACAATGAGCAGTTCTTC.

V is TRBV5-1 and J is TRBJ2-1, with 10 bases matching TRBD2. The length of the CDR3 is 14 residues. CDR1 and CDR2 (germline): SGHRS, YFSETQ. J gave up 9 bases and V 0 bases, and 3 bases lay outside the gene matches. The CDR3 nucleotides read TGCGCCAGCAGCTTGGGCACTAGCGGGGCTGAGCAGTTCTTC. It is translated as CASSLGTSGAEQFF.

The CDR3: CASQVGPRNQPQHF. CDR3 nucleotide sequence: TGTGCCTCCCAAGTGGGGCCCCGAAATCAGCCCCAGCATTTT. This chain connects TRBV6-1 to TRBJ1-5, with D tentatively TRBD1 (5 bases). The CDR3 consists of 14 residues. Trimming left V 11 bases short and J 4 bases short, with 18 bases between. The germline CDR1 and CDR2 sequences are MNHNS and SASEGT.

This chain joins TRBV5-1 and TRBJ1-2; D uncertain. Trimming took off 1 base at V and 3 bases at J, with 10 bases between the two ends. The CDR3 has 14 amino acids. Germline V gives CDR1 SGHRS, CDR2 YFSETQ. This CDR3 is CASSLQVGDYGYTF. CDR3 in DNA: TGCGCCAGCAGCTTGCAAGTCGGAGACTATGGCTACACCTTC.

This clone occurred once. CDR3 amino acids: CASSLSGTSGAYEQYF. The DNA of the CDR3 is TGTGCCAGCAGCTTGTCTGGTACTAGCGGAGCCTACGAGCAGTACTTC. This sequence joins TRBV5-6 and TRBJ2-7; 8 bases line up with TRBD2. V lost 1 base and J lost 2; bases outside the gene matches: 8. The CDR3 consists of 16 residues. Germline V gives CDR1 SGHDT, CDR2 YYEEEE.

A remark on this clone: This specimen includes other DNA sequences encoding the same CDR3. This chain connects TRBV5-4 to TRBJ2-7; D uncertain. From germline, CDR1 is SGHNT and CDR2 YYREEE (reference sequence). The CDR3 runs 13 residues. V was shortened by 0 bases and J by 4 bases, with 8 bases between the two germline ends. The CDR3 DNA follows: TGTGCCAGCAGCTTGGGCCCCCTATACGAGCAGTACTTC. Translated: CASSLGPLYEQYF.

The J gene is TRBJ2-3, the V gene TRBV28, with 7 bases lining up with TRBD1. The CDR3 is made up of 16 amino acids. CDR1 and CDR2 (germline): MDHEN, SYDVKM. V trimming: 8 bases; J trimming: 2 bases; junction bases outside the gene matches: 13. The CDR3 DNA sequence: TGTGCCAGCGGATTTGTAAGGACAGGACTCACAGATACGCAGTATTTT. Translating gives CASGFVRTGLTDTQYF.

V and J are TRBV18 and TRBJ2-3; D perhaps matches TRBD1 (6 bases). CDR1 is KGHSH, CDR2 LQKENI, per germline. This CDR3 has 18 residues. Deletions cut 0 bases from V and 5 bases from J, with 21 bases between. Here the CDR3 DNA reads TGTGCCAGCTCACCACCCCCCCGGGCAGGGGTAATGAAAGATACGCAGTATTTT. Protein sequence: CASSPPPRAGVMKDTQYF.

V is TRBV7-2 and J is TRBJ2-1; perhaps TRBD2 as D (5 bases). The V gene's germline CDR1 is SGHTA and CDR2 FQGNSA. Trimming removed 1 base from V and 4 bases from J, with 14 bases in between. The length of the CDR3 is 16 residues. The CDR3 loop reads CASSLESGGRYNEQFF. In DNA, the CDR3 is TGTGCCAGCAGCTTAGAATCTGGAGGTCGGTACAATGAGCAGTTCTTC.

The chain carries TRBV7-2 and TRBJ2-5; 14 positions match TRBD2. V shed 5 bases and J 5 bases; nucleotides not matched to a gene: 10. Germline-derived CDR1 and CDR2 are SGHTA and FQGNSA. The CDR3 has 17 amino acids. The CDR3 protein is CASSLKRGTSGSETQYF. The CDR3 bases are TGTGCCAGCAGCCTAAAGAGGGGGACTAGCGGGAGTGAGACCCAGTACTTC.

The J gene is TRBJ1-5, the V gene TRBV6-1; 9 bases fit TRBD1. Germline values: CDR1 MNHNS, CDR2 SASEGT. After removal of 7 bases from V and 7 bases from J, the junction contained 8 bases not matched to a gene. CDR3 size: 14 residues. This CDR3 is CASTIQGAEQPQHF. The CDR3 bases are TGTGCCAGCACCATACAGGGGGCAGAACAGCCCCAGCATTTT.